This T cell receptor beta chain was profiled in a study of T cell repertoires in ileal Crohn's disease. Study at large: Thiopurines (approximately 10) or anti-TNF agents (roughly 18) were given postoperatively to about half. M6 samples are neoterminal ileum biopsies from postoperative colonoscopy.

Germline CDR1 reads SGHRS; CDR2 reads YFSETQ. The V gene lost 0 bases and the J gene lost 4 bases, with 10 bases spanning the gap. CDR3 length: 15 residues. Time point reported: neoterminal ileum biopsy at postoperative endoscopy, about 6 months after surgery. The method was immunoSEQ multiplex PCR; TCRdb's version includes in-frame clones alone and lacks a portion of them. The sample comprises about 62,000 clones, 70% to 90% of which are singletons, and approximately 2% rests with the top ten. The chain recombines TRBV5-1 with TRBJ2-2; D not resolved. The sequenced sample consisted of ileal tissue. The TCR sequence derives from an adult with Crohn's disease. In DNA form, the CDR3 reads TGCGCCAGCAGCTTGGGAACGTCAGGCACCGGGGAGCTGTTTTTT. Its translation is CASSLGTSGTGELFF.